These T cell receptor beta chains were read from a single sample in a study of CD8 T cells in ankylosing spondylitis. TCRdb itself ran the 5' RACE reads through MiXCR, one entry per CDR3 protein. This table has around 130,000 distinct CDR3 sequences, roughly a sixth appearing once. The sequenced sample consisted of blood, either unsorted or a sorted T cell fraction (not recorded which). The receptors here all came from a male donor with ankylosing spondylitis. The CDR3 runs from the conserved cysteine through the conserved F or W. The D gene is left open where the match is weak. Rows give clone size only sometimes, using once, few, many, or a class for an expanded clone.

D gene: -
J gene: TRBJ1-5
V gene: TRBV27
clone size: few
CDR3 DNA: TGTGCCAGCAGTTTTTCGAGGTACCATCAGCCCCAGCATTTT
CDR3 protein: CASSFSRYHQPQHF

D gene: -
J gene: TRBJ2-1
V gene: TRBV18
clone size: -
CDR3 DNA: TGTGCCAGCTCACCAGATTTTAATGAGCAGTTCTTC
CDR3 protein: CASSPDFNEQFF

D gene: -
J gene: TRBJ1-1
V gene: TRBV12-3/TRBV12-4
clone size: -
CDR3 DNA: -
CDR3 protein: CASSSSNTEAFF

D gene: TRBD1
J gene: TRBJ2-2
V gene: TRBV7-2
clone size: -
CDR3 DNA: TGTGCCAGCAGCCCTACGGGACAGGGTAGCTCCGGGGAGCTGTTTTTT
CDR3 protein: CASSPTGQGSSGELFF

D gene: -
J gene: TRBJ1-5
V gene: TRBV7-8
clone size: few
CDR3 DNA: TGTGCCAGCAGCTTACTGGACACCAACAATCAGCCCCAGCATTTT
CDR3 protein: CASSLLDTNNQPQHF

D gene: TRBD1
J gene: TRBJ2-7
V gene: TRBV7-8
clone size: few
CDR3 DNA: TGTGCCAGCAGCCAAGCCCGACAGGGTCAACCCGAGCAGTACTTC
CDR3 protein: CASSQARQGQPEQYF

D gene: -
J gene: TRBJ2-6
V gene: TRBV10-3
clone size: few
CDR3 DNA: TGTGCCATCAGTGGGGACCTCTCTGGGGCCAACGTCCTGACTTTC
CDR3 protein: CAISGDLSGANVLTF

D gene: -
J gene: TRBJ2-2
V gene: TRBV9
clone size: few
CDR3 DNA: TGTGCCAGCAGCGTAGTTCACACCGGGGAGCTGTTTTTT
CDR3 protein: CASSVVHTGELFF

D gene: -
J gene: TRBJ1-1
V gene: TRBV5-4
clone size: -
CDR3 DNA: TGTGCCAGCAGCTTCCTGAAGCAGGGTGAAGCTTTCTTT
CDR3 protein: CASSFLKQGEAFF

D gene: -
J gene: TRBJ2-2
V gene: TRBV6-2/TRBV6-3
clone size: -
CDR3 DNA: TGTGCCAGCAGTTATCTCCCGAACACCGGGGAGCTGTTTTTT
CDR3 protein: CASSYLPNTGELFF

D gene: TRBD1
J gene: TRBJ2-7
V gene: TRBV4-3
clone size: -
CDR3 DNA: TGCGCCAGCAGCCAAGGAAGGACAGGGAATTACGAGCAGTACTTC
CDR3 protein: CASSQGRTGNYEQYF

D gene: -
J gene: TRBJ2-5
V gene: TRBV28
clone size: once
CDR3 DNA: TGTGCCAGTAAAAAGGGCAGCCAAGAGACCCAGTACTTC
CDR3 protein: CASKKGSQETQYF

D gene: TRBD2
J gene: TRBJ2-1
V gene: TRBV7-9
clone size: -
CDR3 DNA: TGTGCCAGCAGCTTAGCTCCAGGGACTAGCGGGAATGAGCAGTTCTTC
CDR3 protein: CASSLAPGTSGNEQFF

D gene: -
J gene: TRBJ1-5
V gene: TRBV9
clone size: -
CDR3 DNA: TGTGCCAGCAGCGAGAGAGAATATAGCAATCAGCCCCAGCATTTT
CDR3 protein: CASSEREYSNQPQHF

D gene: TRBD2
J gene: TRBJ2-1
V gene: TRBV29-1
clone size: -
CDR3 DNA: TGCAGCGTTGGCGGGGGGAGTTCGAATGAGCAGTTCTTC
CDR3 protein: CSVGGGSSNEQFF

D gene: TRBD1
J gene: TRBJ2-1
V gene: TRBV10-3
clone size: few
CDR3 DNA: TGTGCCATCAGTACAGGGGAGACGGGAAGGGAGCAGTTCTTC
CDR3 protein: CAISTGETGREQFF

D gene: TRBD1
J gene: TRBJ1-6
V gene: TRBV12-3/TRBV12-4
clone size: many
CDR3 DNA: TGTGCCAGCAGTCCTCACTCGGGACAGGGGAGACCCCTCCACTTT
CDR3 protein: CASSPHSGQGRPLHF

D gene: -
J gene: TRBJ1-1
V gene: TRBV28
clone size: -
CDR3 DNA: TGTGCCAGCAGTTTAGCCGCCAGGACCAACACTGAAGCTTTCTTT
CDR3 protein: CASSLAARTNTEAFF

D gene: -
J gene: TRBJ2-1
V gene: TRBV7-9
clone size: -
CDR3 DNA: TGTGCCAGCAGCTTTACGGGGTACAATGAGCAGTTCTTC
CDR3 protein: CASSFTGYNEQFF

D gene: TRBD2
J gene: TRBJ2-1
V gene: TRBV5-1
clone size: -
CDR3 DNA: TGCGCCAGCAGCTTGGCCGTAGCGGGTTCCTACAATGAGCAGTTCTTC
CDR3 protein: CASSLAVAGSYNEQFF

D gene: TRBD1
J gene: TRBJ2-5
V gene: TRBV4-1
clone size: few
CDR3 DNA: TGCGCCAGCAGCACTCGACAGGGGCGAGAGACCCAGTACTTC
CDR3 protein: CASSTRQGRETQYF

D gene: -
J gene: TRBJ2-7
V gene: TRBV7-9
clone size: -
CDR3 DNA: TGTGCCAGCAGCTTAGCATACGGCGTGGGCGAGCAGTACTTC
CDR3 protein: CASSLAYGVGEQYF

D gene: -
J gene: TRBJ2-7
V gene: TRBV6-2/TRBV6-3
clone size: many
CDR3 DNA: TGTGCCAGCAGTTACGGCAGGACGAACGAGCAGTACTTC
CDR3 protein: CASSYGRTNEQYF

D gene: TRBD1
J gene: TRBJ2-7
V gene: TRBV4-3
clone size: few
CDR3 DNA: TGCGCCAGCAGCCAAGGGGACAGGGACCCCTACGAGCAGTACTTC
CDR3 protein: CASSQGDRDPYEQYF

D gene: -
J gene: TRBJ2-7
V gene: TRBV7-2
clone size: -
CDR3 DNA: TGTGCCAGCAGCTTAGATATCCACGAGCAGTACTTC
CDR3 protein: CASSLDIHEQYF

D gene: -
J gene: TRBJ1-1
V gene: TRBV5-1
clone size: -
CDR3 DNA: TGCGCCAGCAGCCCCGGGGGCAGCGGGACTGAAGCTTTCTTT
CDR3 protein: CASSPGGSGTEAFF

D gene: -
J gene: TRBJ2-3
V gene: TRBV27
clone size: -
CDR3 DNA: TGTGCCAGCAGTTCCTCCATGGAGGATACGCAGTATTTT
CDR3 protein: CASSSSMEDTQYF

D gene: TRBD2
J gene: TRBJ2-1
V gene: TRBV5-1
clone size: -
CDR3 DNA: TGCGCCAGCAGCTCAGAGCGGGAGGCGGCAAATGAGCAGTTCTTC
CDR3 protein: CASSSEREAANEQFF

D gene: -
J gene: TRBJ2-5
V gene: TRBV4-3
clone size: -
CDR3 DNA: TGCGCCAGCAGCCAAGTCAGGGGAGAGACCCAGTACTTC
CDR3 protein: CASSQVRGETQYF

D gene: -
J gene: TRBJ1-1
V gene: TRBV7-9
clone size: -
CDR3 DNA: TGTGCCAGCAGCTTAGATGTTACTGAAGCTTTCTTT
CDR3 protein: CASSLDVTEAFF

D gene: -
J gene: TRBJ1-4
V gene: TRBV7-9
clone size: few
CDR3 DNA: TGTGCCAGCAGCTTAGTCGGTACTAATGAAAAACTGTTTTTT
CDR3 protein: CASSLVGTNEKLFF

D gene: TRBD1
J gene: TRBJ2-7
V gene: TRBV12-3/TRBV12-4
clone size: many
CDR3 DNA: TGTGCCAGCAGTTTAGCGGGACAGTCCTACGAGCAGTACTTC
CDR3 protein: CASSLAGQSYEQYF

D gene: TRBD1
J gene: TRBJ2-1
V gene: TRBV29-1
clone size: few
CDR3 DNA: TGCAGCGTGCACACCGGGACAGCATACAATGAGCAGTTCTTC
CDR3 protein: CSVHTGTAYNEQFF

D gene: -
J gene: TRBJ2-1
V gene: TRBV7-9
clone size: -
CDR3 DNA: TGTGCCAGCAGCTTAGCGGAGTACAATGAGCAGTTCTTC
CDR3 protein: CASSLAEYNEQFF

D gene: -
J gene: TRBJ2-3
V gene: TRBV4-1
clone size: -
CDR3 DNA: TGCGCCAGCAGCCTCATGCTGCGGGCCACTAGGATAGATACGCAGTATTTT
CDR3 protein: CASSLMLRATRIDTQYF

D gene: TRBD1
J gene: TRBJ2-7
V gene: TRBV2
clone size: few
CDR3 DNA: TGTGCCTGCAAGGGGGCCGAGCAGTACTTC
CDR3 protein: CACKGAEQYF

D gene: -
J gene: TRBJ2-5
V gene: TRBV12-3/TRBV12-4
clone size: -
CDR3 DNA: TGTGCCAGCAGTCCACTGCTAGAGCAAGAGACCCAGTACTTC
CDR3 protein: CASSPLLEQETQYF

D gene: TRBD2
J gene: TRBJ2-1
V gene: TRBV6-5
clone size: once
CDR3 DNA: TGTGCCAGCAGTTACTCGGGATGGGGGAGGGTAGACGATGAGCAGTTCTTC
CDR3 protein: CASSYSGWGRVDDEQFF

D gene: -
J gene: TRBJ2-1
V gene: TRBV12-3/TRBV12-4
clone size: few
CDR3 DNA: TGTGCCAGCAGTCAATCCTACAATGAGCAGTTCTTC
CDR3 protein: CASSQSYNEQFF

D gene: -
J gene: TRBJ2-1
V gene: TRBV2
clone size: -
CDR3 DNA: TGTGCCAGCAGCGGCCAGGGCTATCAAAATGAGCAGTTCTTC
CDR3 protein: CASSGQGYQNEQFF

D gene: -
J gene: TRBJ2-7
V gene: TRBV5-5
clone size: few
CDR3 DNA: TGTGCCAGCAGCCCGGGACGGATTTACGAGCAGTACTTC
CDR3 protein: CASSPGRIYEQYF

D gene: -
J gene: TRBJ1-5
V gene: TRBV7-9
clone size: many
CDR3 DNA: TGTGCCAGCAGCTTAGGGGGAGGAGATCAGCCCCAGCATTTT
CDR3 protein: CASSLGGGDQPQHF

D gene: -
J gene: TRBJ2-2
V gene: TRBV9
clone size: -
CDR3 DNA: TGTGCCAGCAGCGTAGTAGAGATCGGGGAGCTGTTTTTT
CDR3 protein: CASSVVEIGELFF

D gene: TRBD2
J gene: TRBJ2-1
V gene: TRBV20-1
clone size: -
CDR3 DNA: TGCAGTGCTCCCCCTAGCGGGAGGCCCTACAATGAGCAGTTCTTC
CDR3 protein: CSAPPSGRPYNEQFF

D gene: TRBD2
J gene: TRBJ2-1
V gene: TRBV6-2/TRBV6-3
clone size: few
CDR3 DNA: TGTGCCAGCAGTTCCACTCGAGCTAGCGGGAGTTACAATGAGCAGTTCTTC
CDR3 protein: CASSSTRASGSYNEQFF

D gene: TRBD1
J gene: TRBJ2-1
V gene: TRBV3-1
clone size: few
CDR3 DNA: TGTGCCAGCAGCCCAGGGGGTCCGGGCAATGAGCAGTTCTTC
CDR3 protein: CASSPGGPGNEQFF

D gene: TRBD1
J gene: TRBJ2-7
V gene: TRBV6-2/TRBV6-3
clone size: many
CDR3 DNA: TGTGCCAGCAGTGAACAGGGGCTTCTGCAGTACTTC
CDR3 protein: CASSEQGLLQYF

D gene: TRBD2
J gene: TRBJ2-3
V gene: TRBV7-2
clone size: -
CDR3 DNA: TGTGCCAGCAGCTTAGCCTCGGGTGGGACTACAAGCACAGATACGCAGTATTTT
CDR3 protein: CASSLASGGTTSTDTQYF

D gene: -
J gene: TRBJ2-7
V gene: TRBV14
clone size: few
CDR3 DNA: TGTGCCAGCAGCCGGACCCTTCTAGGCTACGAGCAGTACTTC
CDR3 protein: CASSRTLLGYEQYF

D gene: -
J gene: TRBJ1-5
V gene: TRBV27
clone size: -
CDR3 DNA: TGTGCCAGCCGGGGGGGGATGGGTCAGCCCCAGCATTTT
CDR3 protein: CASRGGMGQPQHF

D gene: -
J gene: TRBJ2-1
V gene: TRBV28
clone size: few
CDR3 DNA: TGTGCCAGCAGTTTGAGCCGCGGACCGCGTTTGGGGGGCGACTACAATGAGCAGTTCTTC
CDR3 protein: CASSLSRGPRLGGDYNEQFF

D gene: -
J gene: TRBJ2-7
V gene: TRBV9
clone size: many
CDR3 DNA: TGTGCCAGCAGCGTAGCTGAGGTCGGCGAGCAGTACTTC
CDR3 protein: CASSVAEVGEQYF

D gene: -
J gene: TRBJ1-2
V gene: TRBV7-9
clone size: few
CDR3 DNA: TGTGCCAGCAGCTTAGGTCAGACCGTTTATGGCTACACCTTC
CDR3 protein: CASSLGQTVYGYTF

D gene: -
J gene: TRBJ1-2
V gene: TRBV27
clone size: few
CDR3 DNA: TGTGCCAGCAGTTTAAGTGTCAGGGATGGCTACACCTTC
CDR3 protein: CASSLSVRDGYTF

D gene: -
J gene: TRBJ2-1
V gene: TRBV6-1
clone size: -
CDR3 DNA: TGTGCCAGCAGTGATGGTGTGGGAGTTCGATACAATGAGCAGTTCTTC
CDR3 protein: CASSDGVGVRYNEQFF

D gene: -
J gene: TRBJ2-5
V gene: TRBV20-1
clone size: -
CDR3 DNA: TGCAGTGCTAGAGATGGGGGGGGCTGGGGAGGAGAGACCCAGTACTTC
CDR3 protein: CSARDGGGWGGETQYF

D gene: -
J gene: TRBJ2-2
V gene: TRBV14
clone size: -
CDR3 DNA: TGTGCCAGCAGCCAAGATCTAGGGGCATCAACCGGGGAGCTGTTTTTT
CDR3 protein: CASSQDLGASTGELFF

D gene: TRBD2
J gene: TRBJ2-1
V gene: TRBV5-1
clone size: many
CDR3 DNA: TGCGCCAGCAGCGGAGCGGGAGGGCCGGGGAATGAGCAGTTCTTC
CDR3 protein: CASSGAGGPGNEQFF

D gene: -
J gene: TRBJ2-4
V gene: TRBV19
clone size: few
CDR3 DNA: TGTGCCAGTAGTATTTTGGTAGCCAAAAACATTCAGTACTTC
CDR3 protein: CASSILVAKNIQYF

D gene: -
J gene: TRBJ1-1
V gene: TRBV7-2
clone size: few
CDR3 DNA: TGTGCCAGCAGCTTAGCGAAGGAGAGGAAAAGTGAAGCTTTCTTT
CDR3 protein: CASSLAKERKSEAFF